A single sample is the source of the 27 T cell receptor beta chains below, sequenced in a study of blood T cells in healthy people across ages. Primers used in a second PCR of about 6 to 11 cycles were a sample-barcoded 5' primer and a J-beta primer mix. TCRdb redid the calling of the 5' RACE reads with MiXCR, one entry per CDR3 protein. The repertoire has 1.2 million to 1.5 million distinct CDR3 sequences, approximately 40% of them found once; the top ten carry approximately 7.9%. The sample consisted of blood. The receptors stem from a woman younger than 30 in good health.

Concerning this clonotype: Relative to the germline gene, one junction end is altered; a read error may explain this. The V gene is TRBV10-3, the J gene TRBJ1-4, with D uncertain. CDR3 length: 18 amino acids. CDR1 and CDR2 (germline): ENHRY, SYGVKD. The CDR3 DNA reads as TGTGCCATCAGTGAGTCCCAAACACCCATAGCAGCTAATGAAGAACTGTTTTTT. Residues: CAISESQTPIAANEELFF.

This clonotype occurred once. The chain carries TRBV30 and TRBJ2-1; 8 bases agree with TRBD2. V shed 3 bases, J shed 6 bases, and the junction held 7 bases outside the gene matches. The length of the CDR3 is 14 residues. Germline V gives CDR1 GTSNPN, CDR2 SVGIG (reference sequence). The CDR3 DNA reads TGTGCCTGGAGCGGTACTAGCGGATTCAATGAGCAGTTCTTC. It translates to CAWSGTSGFNEQFF.

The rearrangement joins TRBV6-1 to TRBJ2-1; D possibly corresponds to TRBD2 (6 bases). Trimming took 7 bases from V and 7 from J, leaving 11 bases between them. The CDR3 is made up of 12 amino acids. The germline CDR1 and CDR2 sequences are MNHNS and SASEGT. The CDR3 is CASTGTANEQFF. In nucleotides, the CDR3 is TGTGCCAGCACGGGGACTGCTAATGAGCAGTTCTTC.

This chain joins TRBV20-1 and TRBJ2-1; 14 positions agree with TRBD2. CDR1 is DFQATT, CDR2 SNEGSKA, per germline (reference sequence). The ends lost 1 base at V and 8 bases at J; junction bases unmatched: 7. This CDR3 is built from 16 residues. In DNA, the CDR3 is TGCAGTGCTAGAGGATTGACTAGCGGGAGGGCCGATGAGCAGTTCTTC. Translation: CSARGLTSGRADEQFF.

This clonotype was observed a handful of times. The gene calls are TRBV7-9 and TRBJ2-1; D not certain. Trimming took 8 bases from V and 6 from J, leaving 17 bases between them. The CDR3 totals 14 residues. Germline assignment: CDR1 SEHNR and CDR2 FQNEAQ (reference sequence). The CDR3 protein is CASRKSGGANEQFF. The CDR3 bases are TGTGCCAGCCGCAAAAGTGGCGGAGCCAATGAGCAGTTCTTC.

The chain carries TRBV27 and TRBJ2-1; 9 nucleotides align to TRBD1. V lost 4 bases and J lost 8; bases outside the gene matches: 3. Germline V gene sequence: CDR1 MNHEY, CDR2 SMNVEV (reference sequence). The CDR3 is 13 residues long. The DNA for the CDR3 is TGTGCCAGCAGTTACTACAGGGGGCATGAGCAGTTCTTC. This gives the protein CASSYYRGHEQFF.

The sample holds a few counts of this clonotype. The DNA for the CDR3 is TGCGCCAGCAGCTACAGAGATCTCTACGAGCAGTACTTC. Translating it yields CASSYRDLYEQYF. The rearrangement joins TRBV5-1 to TRBJ2-7; D remains unclear. This CDR3 has 13 residues. Trimming shortened V by 3 bases and J by 3 bases, and 10 bases separated the two germline ends. Germline V CDR1 and CDR2: SGHRS, YFSETQ.

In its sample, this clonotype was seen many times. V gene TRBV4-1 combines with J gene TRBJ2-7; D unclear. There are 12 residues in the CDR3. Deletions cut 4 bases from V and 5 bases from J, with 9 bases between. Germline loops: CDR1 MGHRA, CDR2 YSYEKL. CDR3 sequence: CASSLGHDEQYF. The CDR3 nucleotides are TGCGCCAGCAGCCTAGGGCACGACGAGCAGTACTTC.

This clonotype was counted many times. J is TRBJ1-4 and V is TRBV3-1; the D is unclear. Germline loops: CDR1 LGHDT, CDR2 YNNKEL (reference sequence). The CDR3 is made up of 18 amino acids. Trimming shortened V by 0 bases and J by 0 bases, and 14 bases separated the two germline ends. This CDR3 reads CASSQEPLDRATNEKLFF. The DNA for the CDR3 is TGTGCCAGCAGCCAAGAGCCCTTGGACCGAGCAACTAATGAAAAACTGTTTTTT.

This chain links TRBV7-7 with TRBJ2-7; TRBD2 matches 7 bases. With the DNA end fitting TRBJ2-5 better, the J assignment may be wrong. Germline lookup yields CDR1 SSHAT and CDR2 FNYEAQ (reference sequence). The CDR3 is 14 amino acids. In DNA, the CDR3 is TGTGCCAGCAGTCAAGCCGGGACTAAAGAGACCCAGTACTTC. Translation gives CASSQAGTKETQYF.

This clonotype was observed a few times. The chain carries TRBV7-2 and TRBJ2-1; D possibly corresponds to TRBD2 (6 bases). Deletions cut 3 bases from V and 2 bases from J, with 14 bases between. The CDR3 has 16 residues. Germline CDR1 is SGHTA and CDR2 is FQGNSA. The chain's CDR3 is CASSFRPSSAYNEQFF. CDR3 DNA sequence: TGTGCCAGCAGCTTCAGGCCGTCTAGCGCCTACAATGAGCAGTTCTTC.

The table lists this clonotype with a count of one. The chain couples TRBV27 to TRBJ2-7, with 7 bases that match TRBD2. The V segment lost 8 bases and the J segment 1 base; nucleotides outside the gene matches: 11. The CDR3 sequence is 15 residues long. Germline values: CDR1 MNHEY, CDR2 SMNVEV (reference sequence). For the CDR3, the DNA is TGTGCCAGCCATGAGGCGGGAGAACGGTCCTACGAGCAGTACTTC. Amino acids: CASHEAGERSYEQYF.

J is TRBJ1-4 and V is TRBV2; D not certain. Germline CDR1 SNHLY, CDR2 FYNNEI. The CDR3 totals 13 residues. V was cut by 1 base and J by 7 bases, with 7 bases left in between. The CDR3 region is CASSEVTGEKLFF. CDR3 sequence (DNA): TGTGCCAGCAGTGAAGTTACGGGTGAAAAACTGTTTTTT.

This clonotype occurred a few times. CDR3 region: CSASLGNYGYTF. The CDR3 bases are TGCAGTGCTAGTTTAGGGAACTATGGCTACACCTTC. This rearrangement joins TRBV20-1 to TRBJ1-2; D is undetermined. V was pared by 3 bases and J by 2 bases, with 7 bases between. The CDR3 covers 12 residues. CDR1 and CDR2 from the germline V gene are DFQATT and SNEGSKA (reference sequence).

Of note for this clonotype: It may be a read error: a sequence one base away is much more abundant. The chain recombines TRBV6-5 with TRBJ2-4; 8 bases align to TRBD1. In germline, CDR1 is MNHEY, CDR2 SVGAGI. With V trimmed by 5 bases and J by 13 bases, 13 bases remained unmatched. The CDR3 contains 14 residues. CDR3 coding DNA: TGTGCCAGCAGTCCAGGGGGCAGGTACAATGAGCAGTACTTC. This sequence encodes CASSPGGRYNEQYF.

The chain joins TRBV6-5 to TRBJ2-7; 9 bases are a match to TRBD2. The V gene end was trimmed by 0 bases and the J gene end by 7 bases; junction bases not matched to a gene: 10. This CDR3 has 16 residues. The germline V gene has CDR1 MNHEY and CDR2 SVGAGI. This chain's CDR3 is CASSYSAGGHYSEQYF. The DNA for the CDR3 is TGTGCCAGCAGTTACTCGGCGGGAGGGCACTACAGTGAGCAGTACTTC.

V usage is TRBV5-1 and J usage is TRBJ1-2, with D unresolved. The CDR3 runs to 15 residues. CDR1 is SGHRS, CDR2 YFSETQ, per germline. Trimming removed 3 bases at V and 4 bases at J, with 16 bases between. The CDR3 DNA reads TGCGCCAGCAGCTCCCCCACCGGGCCGCTCTATGGCTACACCTTC. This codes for CASSSPTGPLYGYTF. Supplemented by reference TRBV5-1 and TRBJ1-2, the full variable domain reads KAGVTQTPRYLIKTRGQQVTLSCSPISGHRSVSWYQQTPGQGLQFLFEYFSETQRNKGNFPGRFSGRQFSNSRSEMNVSTLELGDSALYLCASSSPTGPLYGYTFGSGTRLTVV.

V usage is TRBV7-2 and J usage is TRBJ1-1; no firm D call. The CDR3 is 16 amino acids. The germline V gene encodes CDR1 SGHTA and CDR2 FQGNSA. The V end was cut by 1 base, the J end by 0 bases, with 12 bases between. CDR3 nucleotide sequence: TGTGCCAGCAGCTTAGAGGGCGGACGACTGAACACTGAAGCTTTCTTT. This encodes CASSLEGGRLNTEAFF.

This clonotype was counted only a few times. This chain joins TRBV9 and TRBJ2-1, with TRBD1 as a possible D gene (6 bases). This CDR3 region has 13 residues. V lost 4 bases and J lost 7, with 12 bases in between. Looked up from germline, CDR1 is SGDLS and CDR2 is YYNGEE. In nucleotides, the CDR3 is TGTGCCAGCAGCCCCCTTGACAGGAATGAGCAGTTCTTC. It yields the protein CASSPLDRNEQFF. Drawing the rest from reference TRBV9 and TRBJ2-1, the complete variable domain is DSGVTQTPKHLITATGQRVTLRCSPRSGDLSVYWYQQSLDQGLQFLIQYYNGEERAKGNILERFSAQQFPDLHSELNLSSLELGDSALYFCASSPLDRNEQFFGPGTRLTVL.

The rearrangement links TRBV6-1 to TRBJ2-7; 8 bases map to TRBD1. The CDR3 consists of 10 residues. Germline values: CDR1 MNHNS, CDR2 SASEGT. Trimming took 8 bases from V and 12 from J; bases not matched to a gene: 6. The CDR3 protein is CASSRDRWYF. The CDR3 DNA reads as TGTGCCAGCTCTCGGGACAGGTGGTACTTC.

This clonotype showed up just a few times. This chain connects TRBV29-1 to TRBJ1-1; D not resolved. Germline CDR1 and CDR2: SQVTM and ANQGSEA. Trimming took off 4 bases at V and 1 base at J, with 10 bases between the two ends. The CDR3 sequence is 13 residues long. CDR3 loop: CSVVGIGNTEAFF. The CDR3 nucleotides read TGCAGCGTTGTAGGGATCGGGAACACTGAAGCTTTCTTT.

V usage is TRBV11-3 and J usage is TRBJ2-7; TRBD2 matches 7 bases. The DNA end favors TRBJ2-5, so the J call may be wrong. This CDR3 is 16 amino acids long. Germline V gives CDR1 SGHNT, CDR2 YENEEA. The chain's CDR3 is CASSLPKAGPSGTQYF. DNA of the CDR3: TGTGCCAGCAGCTTACCGAAAGCGGGGCCCTCTGGGACCCAGTACTTC.

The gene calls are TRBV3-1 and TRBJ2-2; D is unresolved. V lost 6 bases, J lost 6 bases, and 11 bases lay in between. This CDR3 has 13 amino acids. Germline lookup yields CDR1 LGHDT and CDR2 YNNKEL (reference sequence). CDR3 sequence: CASRPPPPGELFF. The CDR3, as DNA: TGTGCCAGCAGGCCCCCCCCGCCCGGGGAGCTGTTTTTT. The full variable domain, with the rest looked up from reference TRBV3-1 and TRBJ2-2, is DTAVSQTPKYLVTQMGNDKSIKCEQNLGHDTMYWYKQDSKKFLKIMFSYNNKELIINETVPNRFSPKSPDKAHLNLHINSLELGDSAVYFCASRPPPPGELFFGEGSRLTVL.

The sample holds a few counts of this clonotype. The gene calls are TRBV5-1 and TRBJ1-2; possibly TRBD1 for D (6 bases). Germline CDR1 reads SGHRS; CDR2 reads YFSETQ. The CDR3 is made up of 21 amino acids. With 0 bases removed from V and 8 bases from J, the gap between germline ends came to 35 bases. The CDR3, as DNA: TGCGCCAGCAGCTTGGGATTTGTTGGGACATCGGTTAAGAGTGTTTCGGGGGGCTACACCTTC. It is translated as CASSLGFVGTSVKSVSGGYTF.

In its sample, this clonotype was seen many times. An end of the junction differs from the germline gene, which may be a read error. This CDR3 reads CASSLGTGGETQYF. Here the CDR3 DNA reads TGTGCCAGCAGCTTAGGGACAGGTGGCGAGACCCAGTACTTC. The chain has TRBV5-1 and TRBJ2-5; 8 nucleotides align to TRBD1. CDR1 SGHRS and CDR2 YFSETQ come from the germline V gene. The CDR3 is made up of 14 amino acids.

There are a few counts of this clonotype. The chain's CDR3 is CASCPENSYEQYF. The DNA of the CDR3 is TGCGCCAGCTGTCCGGAAAACTCCTACGAGCAGTACTTC. This chain uses TRBV5-1 with TRBJ2-7, with no clear D. The V gene lost 7 bases and the J gene lost 0 bases, with 11 bases spanning the gap. Per germline, CDR1 SGHRS and CDR2 YFSETQ. The CDR3 loop spans 13 amino acids.

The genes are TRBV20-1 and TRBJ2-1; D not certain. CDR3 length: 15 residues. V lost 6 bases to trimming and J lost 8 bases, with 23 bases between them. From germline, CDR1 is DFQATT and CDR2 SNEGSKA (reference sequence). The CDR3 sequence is CSAPNAGLVEDEQFF. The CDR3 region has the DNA TGCAGTGCCCCGAACGCCGGGCTAGTAGAAGATGAGCAGTTCTTC.